One sample yielded the 21 T cell receptor beta chains listed below, sequenced in a study of cytomegalovirus exposure and HLA in healthy donors. Use of 60 Vbeta and 13 Jbeta primers characterized the PCR. The repertoire was sequenced with immunoSEQ multiplex PCR; TCRdb's copy has only in-frame clones and lacks some. The sample has about 130,000 clones. The specimen sequenced was PBMCs. The receptors here all came from a man aged 25-45 years in good health and CMV-seronegative.

The rearrangement joins TRBV29-1 to TRBJ2-3, with 8 bases matching TRBD2. In germline, CDR1 is SQVTM, CDR2 ANQGSEA. The length of the CDR3 is 15 residues. Trimming cost V 4 bases and J 5 bases; bases outside gene matches: 11. DNA for the CDR3: TGCAGCGTTGGCCACTCAGCGGGAGCTGGAGATACGCAGTATTTT. Its protein is CSVGHSAGAGDTQYF.

This chain's CDR3 is CAWTQGDRMYF. For the CDR3, the DNA is TGTGCCTGGACTCAAGGGGACAGGATGTACTTC. V gene TRBV30 combines with J gene TRBJ2-5, with 8 positions matching TRBD1. The V gene end was trimmed by 4 bases and the J gene end by 13 bases; junction bases not matched to a gene: 8. The CDR3 loop spans 11 amino acids. Germline V gene lookup returns CDR1 GTSNPN and CDR2 SVGIG (reference sequence).

The rearrangement uses TRBV4-3 and TRBJ2-2; D is possibly TRBD1 (5 bases). Germline CDR1 reads LGHNA; CDR2 reads YSLEER. CDR3 size: 16 residues. Deletions cut 0 bases from V and 7 bases from J, with 15 bases between. The CDR3 sequence is CASSQDMGQGRGELFF. The CDR3 bases are TGCGCCAGCAGCCAAGATATGGGCCAGGGCCGCGGGGAGCTGTTTTTT.

The gene calls are TRBV11-2 and TRBJ1-2, with D perhaps matching TRBD1 (6 bases). The germline gives CDR1 SGHAT, CDR2 FQNNGV. The CDR3 loop spans 14 amino acids. V was clipped by 6 bases and J by 8 bases, with 19 bases between them. The CDR3 region has the DNA TGTGCCAGCAGGCGAATTACCGGGACATCAGGCTACACCTTC. It translates to CASRRITGTSGYTF.

The chain uses TRBV11-2 and TRBJ2-2; 9 nucleotides agree with TRBD2. This CDR3 has 15 residues. The germline gives CDR1 SGHAT, CDR2 FQNNGV. Trimming removed 9 bases from V and 3 bases from J; junction bases left unmatched: 8. The CDR3 reads CASTKTSGYTGELFF. The CDR3 coding sequence is TGTGCCAGTACAAAGACTAGCGGCTACACCGGGGAGCTGTTTTTT.

This chain connects TRBV5-1 to TRBJ2-1; D is possibly TRBD1 (6 bases). Trimming stripped 0 bases from V and 5 bases from J, with 15 bases between. The CDR3 has 16 residues. CDR1 is SGHRS, CDR2 YFSETQ, per germline. The CDR3 nucleotides read TGCGCCAGCAGCTTGGAGGGGGATCCCTCGGACAATGAGCAGTTCTTC. Protein sequence: CASSLEGDPSDNEQFF.

The chain couples TRBV6-5 to TRBJ2-5; 9 bases fit TRBD1. Germline CDR1 MNHEY, CDR2 SVGAGI. V was clipped by 2 bases and J by 5 bases; unmatched bases: 6. The CDR3 runs to 15 residues. CDR3 sequence (DNA): TGTGCCAGCAGTTACACAGGGGGCCAGGGCGAGACCCAGTACTTC. Translated, it gives CASSYTGGQGETQYF.

The chain recombines TRBV5-1 with TRBJ2-1, with 9 bases matching TRBD2. The germline V gene encodes CDR1 SGHRS and CDR2 YFSETQ. The CDR3 consists of 15 residues. Trimming cost V 2 bases and J 5 bases; bases outside gene matches: 5. The CDR3 region is CASSFLAGKDNEQFF. Written as DNA, the CDR3 is TGCGCCAGCAGCTTCCTAGCGGGAAAGGACAATGAGCAGTTCTTC.

The rearrangement joins TRBV11-2 to TRBJ1-6, with D possibly TRBD1 on 6 matching bases. V was clipped by 1 base and J by 3 bases, with 16 bases between them. Looked up from germline, CDR1 is SGHAT and CDR2 is FQNNGV. This CDR3 spans 18 amino acids. CDR3 amino acids: CASSLVGRQVYYNSPLHF. CDR3 coding DNA: TGTGCCAGCAGCTTAGTAGGCCGACAGGTCTACTATAATTCACCCCTCCACTTT.

The chain joins TRBV30 to TRBJ2-3; 9 positions agree with TRBD2. CDR1 is GTSNPN, CDR2 SVGIG, per germline (reference sequence). V trimming: 1 base; J trimming: 5 bases; junction bases outside the gene matches: 7. This CDR3 is built from 15 residues. In DNA, the CDR3 is TGTGCCTGGAGTGAAGGAGCGGGAGGTGGAGATACGCAGTATTTT. It yields the protein CAWSEGAGGGDTQYF.

V and J are TRBV9 and TRBJ1-6; maybe TRBD1 (5 bases). The germline gives CDR1 SGDLS, CDR2 YYNGEE. With 1 base removed from V and 6 bases from J, the gap between germline ends came to 11 bases. The CDR3 has 15 residues. The DNA for the CDR3 is TGTGCCAGCAGCGTATCAGGGCTGAGTAATTCACCCCTCCACTTT. Amino acid sequence: CASSVSGLSNSPLHF.

The chain recombines TRBV7-2 with TRBJ1-2; TRBD1 matches 10 bases. This CDR3 has 14 amino acids. Trimming cost V 5 bases and J 9 bases; bases outside gene matches: 9. Germline assignment: CDR1 SGHTA and CDR2 FQGNSA. The CDR3 sequence is CASSPGTGEESYTF. The CDR3 DNA reads as TGTGCCAGCAGCCCTGGGACAGGGGAGGAGAGCTACACCTTC. The full variable domain, in which reference TRBV7-2 and TRBJ1-2 provide the parts outside the CDR3, is GAGVSQSPSNKVTEKGKDVELRCDPISGHTALYWYRQSLGQGLEFLIYFQGNSAPDKSGLPSDRFSAERTGGSVSTLTIQRTQQEDSAVYLCASSPGTGEESYTFGSGTRLTVV.

This sequence joins TRBV2 and TRBJ2-7, with D unclear. Germline V gene data show CDR1 as SNHLY and CDR2 as FYNNEI. Trimming stripped 1 base from V and 3 bases from J, with 16 bases between. The CDR3 runs 16 residues. The CDR3 DNA is TGTGCCAGCAGTGAAGAGAAAGTTGGAGCATACTACGAGCAGTACTTC. Residues: CASSEEKVGAYYEQYF.

In DNA form, the CDR3 reads TGTGCCAGCAGCTTAGAGAGCTCACTCAGGGATGAGCAGTTCTTC. Protein sequence: CASSLESSLRDEQFF. The chain carries TRBV7-2 and TRBJ2-1; D perhaps matches TRBD1 (5 bases). Germline V CDR1 and CDR2: SGHTA, FQGNSA. This CDR3 has 15 amino acids. V dropped 1 base and J dropped 8 bases, with 15 bases sitting between them.

V usage is TRBV5-4 and J usage is TRBJ1-4; 10 nucleotides line up with TRBD1. CDR3 length: 15 residues. V gave up 6 bases and J gave up 5 bases; unmatched junction bases: 7. Germline CDR1 is SGHNT and CDR2 is YYREEE (reference sequence). The CDR3: CASTSPGQGNEKLFF. The CDR3 DNA reads TGTGCCAGCACCTCGCCGGGACAGGGGAATGAAAAACTGTTTTTT.

The chain uses TRBV19 and TRBJ2-3; 9 bases align to TRBD2. The length of the CDR3 is 18 residues. Germline CDR1 is LNHDA and CDR2 is SQIVND (reference sequence). Germline trimming cut 4 bases from V and 3 bases from J; bases unmatched to any gene: 14. Here the CDR3 DNA reads TGTGCCAGTAGTAAGGGACGGGCGGGAGGGCCGGGGACAGATACGCAGTATTTT. Protein sequence: CASSKGRAGGPGTDTQYF.

The V gene is TRBV19, the J gene TRBJ1-5, with D maybe TRBD1 (6 bases). Deletions cut 6 bases from V and 5 bases from J, with 17 bases between. This CDR3 has 15 amino acids. Germline loops: CDR1 LNHDA, CDR2 SQIVND (reference sequence). The CDR3 bases are TGTGCCAGTAGGATTACTAAACAGGGATATCAGCCCCAGCATTTT. Its protein is CASRITKQGYQPQHF.

This rearrangement joins TRBV2 to TRBJ1-4, with D hard to call. The CDR3 extends over 15 amino acids. The V end lost 6 bases, the J end lost 3 bases, and 14 bases lay between the germline ends. CDR1 is SNHLY and CDR2 is FYNNEI in the germline V gene. This CDR3 is CASSESSSPNEKLFF. The CDR3 nucleotides are TGTGCCAGCAGCGAAAGTAGTTCGCCTAATGAAAAACTGTTTTTT. Full variable domain (outside the CDR3, taken from reference TRBV2 and TRBJ1-4): EPEVTQTPSHQVTQMGQEVILRCVPISNHLYFYWYRQILGQKVEFLVSFYNNEISEKSEIFDDQFSVERPDGSNFTLKIRSTKLEDSAMYFCASSESSSPNEKLFFGSGTQLSVL.

Of note for this clone: The same CDR3 also results from other DNA sequences found in this sample. The rearrangement links TRBV7-2 to TRBJ2-3; 8 bases are a match to TRBD2. Germline lookup yields CDR1 SGHTA and CDR2 FQGNSA. The CDR3 length is 15 residues. V lost 1 base, J lost 3 bases, and 3 bases stayed unmatched. The CDR3 bases are TGTGCCAGCAGCTTAGACGGGGGGGGGACAGATACGCAGTATTTT. Protein: CASSLDGGGTDTQYF.

The chain uses TRBV27 and TRBJ2-2; the D gene is possibly TRBD1 (7 bases). The CDR3 contains 18 residues. CDR1 and CDR2 from the germline V gene are MNHEY and SMNVEV (reference sequence). V lost 2 bases to trimming and J lost 3 bases, with 19 bases between them. The CDR3 bases are TGTGCCAGCAGTTTAGGCCCACAGGAGGGGGCCTACACCGGGGAGCTGTTTTTT. As protein: CASSLGPQEGAYTGELFF.

The chain is built from TRBV4-1 and TRBJ1-5; perhaps TRBD1 as D (5 bases). The CDR3 contains 15 residues. Germline CDR1 reads MGHRA; CDR2 reads YSYEKL. The V and J ends lost 4 bases and 4 bases respectively, with 14 bases between them. CDR3 residues: CASSPSGQSNQPQHF. Written as DNA, the CDR3 is TGCGCCAGCAGCCCCTCCGGACAATCGAATCAGCCCCAGCATTTT.